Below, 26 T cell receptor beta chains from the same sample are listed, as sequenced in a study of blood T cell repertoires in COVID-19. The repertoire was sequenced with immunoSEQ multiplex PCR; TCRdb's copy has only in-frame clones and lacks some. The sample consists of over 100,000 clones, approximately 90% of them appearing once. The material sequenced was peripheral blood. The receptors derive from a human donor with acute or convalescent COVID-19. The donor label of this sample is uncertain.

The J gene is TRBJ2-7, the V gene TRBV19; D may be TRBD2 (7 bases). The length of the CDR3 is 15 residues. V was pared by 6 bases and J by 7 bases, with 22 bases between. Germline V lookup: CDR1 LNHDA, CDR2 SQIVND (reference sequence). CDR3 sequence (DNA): TGTGCCAGTAGAGGGGGGGCGAACCTGGCGGTTGAGCAGTACTTC. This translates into CASRGGANLAVEQYF.

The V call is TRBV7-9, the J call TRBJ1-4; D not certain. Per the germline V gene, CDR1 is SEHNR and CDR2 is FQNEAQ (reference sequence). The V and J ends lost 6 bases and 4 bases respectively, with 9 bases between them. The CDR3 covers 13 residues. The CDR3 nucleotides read TGTGCCAGCAGGGAGGGTTTTAATGAAAAACTGTTTTTT. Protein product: CASREGFNEKLFF.

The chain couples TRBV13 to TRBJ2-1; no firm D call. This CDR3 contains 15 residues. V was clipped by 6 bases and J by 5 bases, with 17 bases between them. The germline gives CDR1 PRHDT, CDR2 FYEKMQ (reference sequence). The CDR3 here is CASRLSWVGDNEQFF. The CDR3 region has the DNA TGTGCCAGCAGACTATCGTGGGTTGGCGACAATGAGCAGTTCTTC. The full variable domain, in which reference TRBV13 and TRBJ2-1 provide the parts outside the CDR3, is AAGVIQSPRHLIKEKRETATLKCYPIPRHDTVYWYQQGPGQDPQFLISFYEKMQSDKGSIPDRFSAQQFSDYHSELNMSSLELGDSALYFCASRLSWVGDNEQFFGPGTRLTVL.

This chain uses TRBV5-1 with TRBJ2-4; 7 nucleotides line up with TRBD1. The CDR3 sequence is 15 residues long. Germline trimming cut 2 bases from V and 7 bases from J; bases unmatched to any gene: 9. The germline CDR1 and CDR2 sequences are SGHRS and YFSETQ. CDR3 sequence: CASSFEGRGRNIQYF. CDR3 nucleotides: TGCGCCAGCAGCTTCGAGGGAAGGGGGCGCAACATTCAGTACTTC.

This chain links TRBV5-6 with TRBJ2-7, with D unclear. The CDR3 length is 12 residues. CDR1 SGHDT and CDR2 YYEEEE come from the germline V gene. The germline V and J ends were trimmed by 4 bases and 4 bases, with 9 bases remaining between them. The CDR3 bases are TGTGCCAGCAGCGTCGACTTTTACGAGCAGTACTTC. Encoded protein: CASSVDFYEQYF.

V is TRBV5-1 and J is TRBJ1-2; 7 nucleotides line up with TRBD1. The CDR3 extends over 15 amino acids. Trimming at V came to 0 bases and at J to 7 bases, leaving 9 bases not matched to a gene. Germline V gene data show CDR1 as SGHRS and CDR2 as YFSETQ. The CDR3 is CASSLADREIFGYTF. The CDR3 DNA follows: TGCGCCAGCAGCTTGGCCGACAGGGAGATCTTTGGCTACACCTTC.

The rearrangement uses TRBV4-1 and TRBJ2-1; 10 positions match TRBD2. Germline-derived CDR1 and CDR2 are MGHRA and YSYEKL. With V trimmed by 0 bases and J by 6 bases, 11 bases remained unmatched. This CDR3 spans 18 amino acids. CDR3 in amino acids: CASSQDYGSSGSINEQFF. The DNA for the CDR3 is TGCGCCAGCAGCCAAGATTACGGTTCTAGCGGGAGCATCAATGAGCAGTTCTTC.

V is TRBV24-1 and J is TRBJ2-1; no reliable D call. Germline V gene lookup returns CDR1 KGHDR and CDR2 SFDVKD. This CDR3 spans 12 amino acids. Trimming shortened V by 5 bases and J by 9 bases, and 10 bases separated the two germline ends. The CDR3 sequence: CATSGGAGEQFF. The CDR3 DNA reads TGTGCCACCAGTGGTGGTGCAGGTGAGCAGTTCTTC.

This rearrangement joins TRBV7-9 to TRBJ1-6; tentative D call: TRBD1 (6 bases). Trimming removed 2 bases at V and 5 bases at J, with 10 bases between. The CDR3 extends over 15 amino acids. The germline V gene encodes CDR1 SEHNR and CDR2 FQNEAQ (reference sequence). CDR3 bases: TGTGCCAGCAGCTTATTACAGGGAGATAATTCACCCCTCCACTTT. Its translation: CASSLLQGDNSPLHF.

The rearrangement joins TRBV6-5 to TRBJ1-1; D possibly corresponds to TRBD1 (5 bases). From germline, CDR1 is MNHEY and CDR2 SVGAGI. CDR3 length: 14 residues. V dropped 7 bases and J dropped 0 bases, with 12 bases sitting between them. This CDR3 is CASTQDTLNTEAFF. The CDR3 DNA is TGTGCCAGCACTCAGGACACGTTGAACACTGAAGCTTTCTTT.

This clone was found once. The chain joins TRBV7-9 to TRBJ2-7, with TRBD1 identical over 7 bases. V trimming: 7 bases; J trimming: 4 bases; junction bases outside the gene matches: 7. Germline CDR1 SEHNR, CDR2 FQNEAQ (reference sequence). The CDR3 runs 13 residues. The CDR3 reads CASTGQVSYEQYF. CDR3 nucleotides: TGTGCCAGCACCGGACAGGTATCGTACGAGCAGTACTTC.

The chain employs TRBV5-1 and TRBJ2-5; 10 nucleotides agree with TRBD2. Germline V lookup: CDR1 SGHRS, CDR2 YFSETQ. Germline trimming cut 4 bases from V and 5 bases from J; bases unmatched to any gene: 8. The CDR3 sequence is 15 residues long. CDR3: CASSRDLAGDETQYF. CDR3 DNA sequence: TGCGCCAGCAGCCGGGACCTAGCGGGAGACGAGACCCAGTACTTC.

CDR3 DNA sequence: TGCGCCAGCAGCTTGGAGATAGCGGGGGGTCAAGAGACCCAGTACTTC. Amino acid sequence: CASSLEIAGGQETQYF. The V and J genes are TRBV5-1 and TRBJ2-5, with 10 bases fitting TRBD2. This CDR3 is built from 16 residues. In germline, CDR1 is SGHRS, CDR2 YFSETQ. Losses at the gene ends were 0 bases for V and 2 bases for J; bases not matched to a gene: 4.

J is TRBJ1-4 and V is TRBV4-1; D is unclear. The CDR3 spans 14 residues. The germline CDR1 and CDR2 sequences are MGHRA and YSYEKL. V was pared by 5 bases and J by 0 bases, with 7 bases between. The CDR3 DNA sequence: TGCGCCAGCAGCACAGACGCAACTAATGAAAAACTGTTTTTT. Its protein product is CASSTDATNEKLFF.

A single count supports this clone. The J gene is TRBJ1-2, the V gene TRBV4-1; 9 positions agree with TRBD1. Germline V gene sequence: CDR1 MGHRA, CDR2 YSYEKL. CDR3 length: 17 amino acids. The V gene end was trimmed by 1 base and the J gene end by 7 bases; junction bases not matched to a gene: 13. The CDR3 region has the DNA TGCGCCAGCAGCCAAGGAACAGGGGGCTCTCTCTCGGGTGGCTACACCTTC. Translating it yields CASSQGTGGSLSGGYTF.

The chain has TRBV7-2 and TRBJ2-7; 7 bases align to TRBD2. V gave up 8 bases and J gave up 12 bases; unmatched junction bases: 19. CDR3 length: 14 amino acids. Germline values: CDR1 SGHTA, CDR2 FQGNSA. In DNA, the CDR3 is TGTGCCAGCGCTCCGTGGGGGAGGGGCGAGGAGGCGTACTTC. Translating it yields CASAPWGRGEEAYF.

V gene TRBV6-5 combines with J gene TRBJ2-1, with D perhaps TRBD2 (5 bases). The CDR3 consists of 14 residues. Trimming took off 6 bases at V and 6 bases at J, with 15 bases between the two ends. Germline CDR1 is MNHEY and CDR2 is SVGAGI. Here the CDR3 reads CASSRGRTGNEQFF. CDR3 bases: TGTGCCAGCAGCCGCGGGCGAACGGGCAATGAGCAGTTCTTC.

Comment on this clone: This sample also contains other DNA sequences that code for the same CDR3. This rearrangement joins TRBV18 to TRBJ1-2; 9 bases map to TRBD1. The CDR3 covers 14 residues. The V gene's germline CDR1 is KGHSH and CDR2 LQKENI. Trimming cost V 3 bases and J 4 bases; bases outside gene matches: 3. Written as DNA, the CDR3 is TGTGCCAGCTCACCGGACAGGGGAAGCTATGGCTACACCTTC. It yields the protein CASSPDRGSYGYTF. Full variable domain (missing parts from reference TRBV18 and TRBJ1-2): NAGVMQNPRHLVRRRGQEARLRCSPMKGHSHVYWYRQLPEEGLKFMVYLQKENIIDESGMPKERFSAEFPKEGPSILRIQQVVRGDSAAYFCASSPDRGSYGYTFGSGTRLTVV.

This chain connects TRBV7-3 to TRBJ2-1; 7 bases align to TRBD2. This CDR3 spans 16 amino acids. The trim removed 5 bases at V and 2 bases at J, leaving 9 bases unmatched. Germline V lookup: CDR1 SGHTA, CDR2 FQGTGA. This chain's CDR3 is CASSQNGLAAYNEQFF. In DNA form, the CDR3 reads TGTGCCAGCAGCCAGAATGGGCTAGCGGCCTACAATGAGCAGTTCTTC. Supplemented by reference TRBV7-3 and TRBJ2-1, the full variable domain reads GAGVSQTPSNKVTEKGKYVELRCDPISGHTALYWYRQSLGQGPEFLIYFQGTGAADDSGLPNDRFFAVRPEGSVSTLKIQRTERGDSAVYLCASSQNGLAAYNEQFFGPGTRLTVL.

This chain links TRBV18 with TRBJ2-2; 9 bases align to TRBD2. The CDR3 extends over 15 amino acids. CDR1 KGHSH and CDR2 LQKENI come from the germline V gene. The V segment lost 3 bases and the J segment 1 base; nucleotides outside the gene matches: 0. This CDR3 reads CASSPTSGNTGELFF. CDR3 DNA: TGTGCCAGCTCACCGACTAGCGGGAACACCGGGGAGCTGTTTTTT.

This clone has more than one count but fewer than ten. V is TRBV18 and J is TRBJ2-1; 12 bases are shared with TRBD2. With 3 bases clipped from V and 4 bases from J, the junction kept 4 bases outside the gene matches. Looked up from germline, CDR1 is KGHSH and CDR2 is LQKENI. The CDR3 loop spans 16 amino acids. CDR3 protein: CASSPSSGGVYNEQFF. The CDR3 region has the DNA TGTGCCAGCTCACCCTCTAGCGGGGGGGTATACAATGAGCAGTTCTTC.

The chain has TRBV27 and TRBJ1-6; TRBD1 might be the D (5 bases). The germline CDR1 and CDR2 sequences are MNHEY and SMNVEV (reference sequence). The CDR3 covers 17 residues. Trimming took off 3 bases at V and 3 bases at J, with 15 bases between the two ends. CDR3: CASSFQGPPLYNSPLHF. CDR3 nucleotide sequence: TGTGCCAGCAGTTTCCAGGGCCCCCCACTCTATAATTCACCCCTCCACTTT.

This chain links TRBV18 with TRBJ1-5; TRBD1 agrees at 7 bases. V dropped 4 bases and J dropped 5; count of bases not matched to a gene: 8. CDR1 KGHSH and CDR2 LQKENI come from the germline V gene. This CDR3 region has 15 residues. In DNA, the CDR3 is TGTGCCAGCTCACTCTTACAGGGGTCCGATCAGCCCCAGCATTTT. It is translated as CASSLLQGSDQPQHF.

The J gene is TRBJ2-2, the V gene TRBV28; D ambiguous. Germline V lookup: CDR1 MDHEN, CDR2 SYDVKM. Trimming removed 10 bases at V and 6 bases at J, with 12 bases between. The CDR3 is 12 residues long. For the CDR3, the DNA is TGTGCCACCCAGTTTGCTCCCGGGGAGCTGTTTTTT. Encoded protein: CATQFAPGELFF.

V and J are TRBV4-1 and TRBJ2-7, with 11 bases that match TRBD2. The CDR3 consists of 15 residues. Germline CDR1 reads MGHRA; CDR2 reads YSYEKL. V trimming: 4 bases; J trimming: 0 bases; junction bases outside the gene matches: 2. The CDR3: CASSLLAGASYEQYF. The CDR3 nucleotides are TGCGCCAGCAGCCTACTAGCGGGAGCCTCCTACGAGCAGTACTTC.

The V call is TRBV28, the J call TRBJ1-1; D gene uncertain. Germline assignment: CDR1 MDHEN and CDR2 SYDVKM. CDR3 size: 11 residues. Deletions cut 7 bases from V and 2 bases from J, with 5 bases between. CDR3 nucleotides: TGTGCCAGCATACAAAACACTGAAGCTTTCTTT. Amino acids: CASIQNTEAFF.